Each of the 32 T cell receptor beta chains below was sequenced from the same sample in a study of identical twins. One entry per CDR3 protein, called by TCRdb with MiXCR from the 5' RACE reads. In the table there are 700,000 or so distinct CDR3 sequences, over 8.5% of which are singletons. The sample also formed part of further work on yellow fever vaccine responses in identical twins.

Sequencing used PBMCs. These receptors were obtained from a woman aged 18-29 years in good health.

The genes are TRBV2 and TRBJ1-4; D is unresolved. The germline V gene has CDR1 SNHLY and CDR2 FYNNEI. Deletions cut 3 bases from V and 15 bases from J, with 11 bases between. The CDR3 totals 11 residues. The CDR3 DNA reads TGTGCCAGCAGTGATCCCACGGAGGTGTTTTTT. Encoded protein: CASSDPTEVFF.

This clonotype was seen more than once but under ten times. The V gene is TRBV20-1, the J gene TRBJ2-7, with D maybe TRBD2 (6 bases). The CDR3 has 14 residues. Germline CDR1 and CDR2: DFQATT and SNEGSKA (reference sequence). Between the trimmed V and J ends, which lost 3 bases and 3 bases, there was a span of 15 bases. CDR3 nucleotides: TGCAGTGCTAGTCCACGCGCGGGGATCTACGAGCAGTACTTC. Translating gives CSASPRAGIYEQYF.

This clonotype has just a few counts. CDR3 nucleotides: TGCGCCAGCAGCCAGTACTGTTGTCAGCTAGCGGGAGTTTCTGAGACCCAGTACTTC. Encoded protein: CASSQYCCQLAGVSETQYF. The V call is TRBV4-3, the J call TRBJ2-5, with TRBD2 identical over 10 bases. This CDR3 has 19 amino acids. After removal of 3 bases from V and 5 bases from J, the junction contained 18 bases not matched to a gene. Germline CDR1 is LGHNA and CDR2 is YSLEER.

This clonotype appeared a few times. The chain carries TRBV10-3 and TRBJ2-2; possible D gene TRBD2, 5 bases. The V and J ends lost 3 bases and 5 bases respectively, with 10 bases between them. There are 14 residues in the CDR3. CDR1 is ENHRY, CDR2 SYGVKD, per germline. The CDR3 spells CAISDLGLTGELFF. CDR3 DNA: TGTGCCATCAGTGACCTAGGACTTACCGGGGAGCTGTTTTTT.

This clonotype showed up just a few times. This rearrangement joins TRBV28 to TRBJ2-5, with D possibly TRBD1 on 6 matching bases. CDR3 length: 15 residues. From germline, CDR1 is MDHEN and CDR2 SYDVKM. With 8 bases removed from V and 2 bases from J, the gap between germline ends came to 18 bases. The CDR3 DNA is TGTGCCAGCCTCACAAGCCAGGGGAAACAAGAGACCCAGTACTTC. Translating gives CASLTSQGKQETQYF.

This sequence joins TRBV10-3 and TRBJ2-7; D is ambiguous. The CDR3 covers 15 residues. The germline gives CDR1 ENHRY, CDR2 SYGVKD. V was shortened by 2 bases and J by 7 bases, with 18 bases between the two germline ends. The chain's CDR3 is CAISEIADPLGEQYF. Here the CDR3 DNA reads TGTGCCATCAGTGAGATTGCGGACCCGTTGGGGGAGCAGTACTTC.

J is TRBJ2-7 and V is TRBV7-9; D not resolved. The V and J ends lost 6 bases and 3 bases respectively, with 9 bases between them. Germline V gene sequence: CDR1 SEHNR, CDR2 FQNEAQ (reference sequence). This CDR3 contains 12 residues. The CDR3 loop reads CASRFDLYEQYF. The CDR3, as DNA: TGTGCCAGCAGGTTCGATCTCTACGAGCAGTACTTC.

The table lists this clonotype with a few counts. The genes are TRBV6-1 and TRBJ2-3; 7 positions match TRBD1. Trimming at V came to 6 bases and at J to 6 bases, leaving 6 bases not matched to a gene. Germline CDR1 reads MNHNS; CDR2 reads SASEGT. The length of the CDR3 is 13 residues. CDR3 DNA sequence: TGTGCCAGCAGGGGACAGAGAACGGATACGCAGTATTTT. As protein: CASRGQRTDTQYF.

The chain uses TRBV4-3 and TRBJ2-1; D possibly corresponds to TRBD1 (6 bases). This CDR3 contains 16 residues. The germline CDR1 and CDR2 sequences are LGHNA and YSLEER. Trimming took off 0 bases at V and 7 bases at J, with 16 bases between the two ends. The CDR3 loop is CASSQDTGRGWNEQFF. The CDR3 DNA is TGCGCCAGCAGCCAAGATACAGGGAGAGGGTGGAATGAGCAGTTCTTC.

In its sample, this clonotype was seen a few times. V and J are TRBV5-1 and TRBJ1-2, with TRBD1 identical over 8 bases. The CDR3 consists of 15 residues. The V segment lost 2 bases and the J segment 6 bases; nucleotides outside the gene matches: 9. Germline assignment: CDR1 SGHRS and CDR2 YFSETQ. CDR3: CASSFQITGGDGYTF. The CDR3 coding sequence is TGCGCCAGCAGCTTCCAAATAACAGGGGGAGATGGCTACACCTTC.

This clonotype was detected ten times or more. The V gene is TRBV7-9, the J gene TRBJ2-5; D is unresolved. The CDR3 runs 14 residues. The V gene's germline CDR1 is SEHNR and CDR2 FQNEAQ (reference sequence). Trimming removed 1 base at V and 3 bases at J, with 9 bases between. The CDR3 DNA reads TGTGCCAGCAGCTTAGTTGGAGAAGAAGAGACCCAGTACTTC. Translated: CASSLVGEEETQYF.

This clonotype was seen more than once but under ten times. The rearrangement links TRBV2 to TRBJ2-5; 8 bases are a match to TRBD1. Germline CDR1 is SNHLY and CDR2 is FYNNEI. The V segment lost 5 bases and the J segment 4 bases; nucleotides outside the gene matches: 9. The CDR3 has 15 residues. CDR3 bases: TGTGCCAGCAGTCCCGCAGCAGGGGGCTCAGAGACCCAGTACTTC. Translated, it gives CASSPAAGGSETQYF.

This clonotype was counted between two and nine times. The chain uses TRBV25-1 and TRBJ1-3, with D unclear. This CDR3 contains 12 residues. The V and J ends lost 1 base and 9 bases respectively, with 7 bases between them. Germline V gene lookup returns CDR1 MGHDK and CDR2 SYGVNS. CDR3 sequence reads: CASSEFWGTIYF. In DNA, the CDR3 is TGTGCCAGCAGTGAATTTTGGGGCACCATATATTTT.

This clonotype has a count of ten or more. This chain joins TRBV2 and TRBJ2-5, with 8 bases matching TRBD1. V gave up 1 base and J gave up 4 bases; unmatched junction bases: 5. Germline loops: CDR1 SNHLY, CDR2 FYNNEI. This CDR3 spans 15 amino acids. The CDR3 sequence is CASSEGQGARETQYF. DNA for the CDR3: TGTGCCAGCAGTGAAGGGCAGGGGGCTAGAGAGACCCAGTACTTC.

The sample holds a few counts of this clonotype. The rearrangement links TRBV9 to TRBJ2-2; TRBD1 matches 8 bases. The CDR3 covers 14 residues. CDR1 is SGDLS and CDR2 is YYNGEE in the germline V gene. V trimming: 4 bases; J trimming: 6 bases; junction bases outside the gene matches: 5. For the CDR3, the DNA is TGTGCCAGCAGCCCCCTGACAGGGGCCGGGGAGCTGTTTTTT. This codes for CASSPLTGAGELFF.

In this sample, this clonotype turned up a few times. The chain has TRBV7-2 and TRBJ2-2, with D maybe TRBD2 (5 bases). This CDR3 contains 13 residues. Trimming removed 5 bases from V and 6 bases from J, with 10 bases in between. Per the germline V gene, CDR1 is SGHTA and CDR2 is FQGNSA. CDR3 coding DNA: TGTGCCAGCAGCACAGTAGCGTCCGGGGAGCTGTTTTTT. Protein: CASSTVASGELFF.

This rearrangement joins TRBV20-1 to TRBJ2-3; D tentatively fits TRBD1 or TRBD2 (5 bases each). The CDR3 has 14 amino acids. V was shortened by 1 base and J by 2 bases, with 10 bases between the two germline ends. CDR1 and CDR2 from the germline V gene are DFQATT and SNEGSKA (reference sequence). The CDR3 DNA sequence: TGCAGTGCTAGAGGGTGGGGACCCACAGATACGCAGTATTTT. It codes for CSARGWGPTDTQYF.

The rearrangement links TRBV9 to TRBJ2-4; D is ambiguous. This CDR3 contains 14 residues. Germline CDR1 is SGDLS and CDR2 is YYNGEE. Trimming took off 0 bases at V and 2 bases at J, with 6 bases between the two ends. Here the CDR3 DNA reads TGTGCCAGCAGCGTAGAGGAGTCCAAAAACATTCAGTACTTC. Its protein is CASSVEESKNIQYF.

This clonotype was counted only a few times. DNA for the CDR3: TGTGCCAGCAGCTTAGCCCTAGCGGGAGGTTTCCCAGATACGCAGTATTTT. It codes for CASSLALAGGFPDTQYF. J is TRBJ2-3 and V is TRBV7-9; TRBD2 agrees at 11 bases. Per germline, CDR1 SEHNR and CDR2 FQNEAQ (reference sequence). This CDR3 spans 17 amino acids. Trimming took 0 bases from V and 4 from J; bases not matched to a gene: 6.

The gene calls are TRBV2 and TRBJ2-2; a possible D gene is TRBD2 (6 bases). V was clipped by 10 bases and J by 4 bases, with 16 bases between them. Per germline, CDR1 SNHLY and CDR2 FYNNEI. The CDR3 extends over 14 amino acids. CDR3 nucleotide sequence: TGTGCCACACCGAGGAGGGCCCTCACCGGGGAGCTGTTTTTT. Translation: CATPRRALTGELFF.

V usage is TRBV20-1 and J usage is TRBJ2-5, with TRBD1 as a possible D gene (6 bases). Germline CDR1 reads DFQATT; CDR2 reads SNEGSKA (reference sequence). Deletions cut 6 bases from V and 3 bases from J, with 20 bases between. This CDR3 spans 15 amino acids. In DNA, the CDR3 is TGCAGTGCAATCCATCCAGGGGCAGGGAAAGAGACCCAGTACTTC. It specifies CSAIHPGAGKETQYF.

This clonotype turned up a few times. The chain carries TRBV7-9 and TRBJ2-3, with D perhaps matching TRBD2 (5 bases). V lost 3 bases and J 2 bases, leaving 18 bases between the germline ends. Germline lookup yields CDR1 SEHNR and CDR2 FQNEAQ (reference sequence). The CDR3 runs 17 residues. In nucleotides, the CDR3 is TGTGCCAGCAGCTTCCCCTTAGGAGCGGAGCCCACAGATACGCAGTATTTT. It yields the protein CASSFPLGAEPTDTQYF.

This clonotype was recorded once. The chain couples TRBV25-1 to TRBJ2-7; tentatively, D is TRBD1 or TRBD2 (6 bases each). Germline CDR1 is MGHDK and CDR2 is SYGVNS. V shed 6 bases and J shed 2 bases, with 11 bases lying between them. The CDR3 is 13 amino acids. The CDR3 spells CASRYRGPYEQYF. The CDR3 nucleotides read TGTGCCAGCAGATATCGGGGGCCCTACGAGCAGTACTTC.

This clonotype was detected a few times. This rearrangement joins TRBV10-3 to TRBJ2-7; 9 nucleotides agree with TRBD1. Germline V lookup: CDR1 ENHRY, CDR2 SYGVKD. This CDR3 is 12 amino acids long. The junction had 6 bases not matched to a gene; V was cut back by 6 bases and J by 9 bases. CDR3 bases: TGTGCCATCAGGGGACAGGGTTTAGGGCAGTACTTC. Its protein is CAIRGQGLGQYF.

This sequence joins TRBV27 and TRBJ1-2; 9 bases fit TRBD1. The CDR3 extends over 14 amino acids. The ends lost 4 bases at V and 6 bases at J; junction bases unmatched: 6. Germline V gives CDR1 MNHEY, CDR2 SMNVEV (reference sequence). DNA of the CDR3: TGTGCCAGCAGTTCCTTACAGGGGGCGCATGGCTACACCTTC. Amino acids: CASSSLQGAHGYTF.

V and J are TRBV6-4 and TRBJ2-3; D uncertain. V dropped 5 bases and J dropped 5 bases, with 8 bases sitting between them. This CDR3 spans 12 amino acids. Germline values: CDR1 MRHNA, CDR2 SNTAGT. CDR3 DNA: TGTGCCAGCAGTCCTGGGAAAGATACGCAGTATTTT. Its protein is CASSPGKDTQYF.

This chain links TRBV29-1 with TRBJ2-5; tentative D call: TRBD2 (7 bases). Trimming removed 6 bases from V and 4 bases from J, with 12 bases in between. The CDR3 has 12 residues. Germline CDR1 SQVTM, CDR2 ANQGSEA. The CDR3 spells CSVGRGGETQYF. In DNA form, the CDR3 reads TGCAGCGTAGGGAGGGGGGGAGAGACCCAGTACTTC.

There are a few counts of this clonotype. CDR3 region: CSVGGAVEQFF. The CDR3 coding sequence is TGCAGCGTTGGAGGGGCAGTAGAGCAGTTCTTC. The chain uses TRBV29-1 and TRBJ2-1; perhaps D is TRBD1 or TRBD2 (5 bases each). Per the germline V gene, CDR1 is SQVTM and CDR2 is ANQGSEA. The CDR3 has 11 amino acids. V dropped 4 bases and J dropped 10 bases, with 11 bases sitting between them.

Many counts were recorded for this clonotype. The rearrangement links TRBV3-1 to TRBJ2-1; no firm D call. The germline CDR1 and CDR2 sequences are LGHDT and YNNKEL (reference sequence). V lost 0 bases and J 8 bases, leaving 11 bases between the germline ends. This CDR3 has 14 residues. CDR3 protein: CASSQDPVVDEQFF. Written as DNA, the CDR3 is TGTGCCAGCAGCCAAGACCCCGTTGTCGATGAGCAGTTCTTC.

This clonotype showed up many times. This sequence joins TRBV6-1 and TRBJ2-7; D is unresolved. Trimming left V 6 bases short and J 1 base short, with 16 bases between. The V gene's germline CDR1 is MNHNS and CDR2 SASEGT. The CDR3 contains 15 residues. The DNA of the CDR3 is TGTGCCAGCAGGGATGACGGCTGGCCTTCCTACGAGCAGTACTTC. This encodes CASRDDGWPSYEQYF.

This chain links TRBV27 with TRBJ2-1; 8 positions agree with TRBD2. This CDR3 contains 16 residues. The trim removed 5 bases at V and 8 bases at J, leaving 14 bases unmatched. CDR1 is MNHEY, CDR2 SMNVEV, per germline (reference sequence). The CDR3 loop reads CASSPPGLVRLDEQFF. Here the CDR3 DNA reads TGTGCCAGCAGTCCCCCGGGACTAGTGCGTCTTGATGAGCAGTTCTTC.

This clonotype was seen repeatedly, ten times or more. CDR3 DNA: TGCGCCAGCAGCCTTGGACAGGGAAACAACAATGAGCAGTTCTTC. This gives the protein CASSLGQGNNNEQFF. The chain employs TRBV4-1 and TRBJ2-1, with 8 bases identical to TRBD1. Per germline, CDR1 MGHRA and CDR2 YSYEKL. The CDR3 totals 15 residues. Unmatched junction bases numbered 7, after V lost 4 bases and J lost 5 bases.